A selection of T cell receptor beta chains follows, all from one sample in a study of shared clonotypes between healthy human individuals. Data came from immunoSEQ multiplex PCR; TCRdb stores just in-frame clones and leaves some out. The table has some 2,500,000 clones, 92% seen once. Sequenced material: naive CD4+ T cells from PBMCs. The source of these receptors is a man between 18 and 35 years old in good health. Some clones in this sample may be carry-over from other donors' samples. Each CDR3 is given with its conserved first and last residue. The D gene is left open where the match is weak. Some rows mark clone size as missing; the rest say once, few, many or name a class of expanded clone.

j_call | d_call | v_call | clone_size | cdr3_aa | cdr3_nt
TRBJ2-1 | NA | TRBV28 | NA | CASAGPGSYNEQFF | TGTGCCAGCGCCGGTCCCGGCTCCTACAATGAGCAGTTCTTC
TRBJ2-7 | NA | TRBV4-1 | NA | CASSQVSGREQYF | TGCGCCAGCAGCCAAGTCTCAGGCCGAGAGCAGTACTTC
TRBJ2-7 | NA | TRBV5-1 | NA | CASSSTKGPGDEQYF | TGCGCCAGCAGCTCGACTAAGGGGCCCGGTGACGAGCAGTACTTC
TRBJ2-7 | TRBD2 | TRBV5-1 | NA | CASSLAGDYYEQYF | TGCGCCAGCAGCTTGGCTGGGGACTACTACGAGCAGTACTTC
TRBJ1-2 | NA | TRBV28 | NA | CASSRPGAATYNYGYTF | TGTGCCAGCAGTCGGCCGGGGGCCGCTACCTATAACTATGGCTACACCTTC
TRBJ1-1 | NA | TRBV6-1 | few | CASNHQGPTEAFF | TGTGCCAGCAACCATCAGGGTCCCACTGAAGCTTTCTTT
TRBJ2-7 | TRBD1 | TRBV19 | few | CASSGWTGANEQYF | TGTGCCAGTAGTGGGTGGACAGGGGCCAACGAGCAGTACTTC
TRBJ2-1 | TRBD2 | TRBV5-4 | NA | CASRRDYLRDEQFF | TGTGCCAGCCGCCGGGACTACCTCCGCGATGAGCAGTTCTTC
TRBJ2-4 | NA | TRBV29-1 | NA | CSVGEVIQYF | TGCAGCGTTGGCGAGGTCATTCAGTACTTC
TRBJ2-7 | TRBD2 | TRBV15 | NA | CATSRSRTSGTYEQYF | TGTGCCACCAGCAGATCCCGGACTAGCGGGACCTACGAGCAGTACTTC
TRBJ1-5 | TRBD1 | TRBV7-8 | once | CASSLQGSAGGAAGQPQHF | TGTGCCAGCAGCTTACAAGGCTCGGCAGGGGGAGCAGCTGGACAGCCCCAGCATTTT
TRBJ2-1 | NA | TRBV27 | NA | CASSLKGLYGNEQFF | TGTGCCAGCAGTTTGAAGGGACTGTACGGCAATGAGCAGTTCTTC
TRBJ2-7 | TRBD1 | TRBV5-1 | NA | CASSLAGQGAYEQYF | TGCGCCAGCAGCTTGGCCGGACAGGGAGCCTACGAGCAGTACTTC
TRBJ2-5 | NA | TRBV5-1 | NA | CASSLYPGRQETQYF | TGCGCCAGCAGCTTGTACCCGGGACGCCAAGAGACCCAGTACTTC
TRBJ2-1 | TRBD1 | TRBV19 | NA | CASSQQGANEQFF | TGTGCCAGTAGCCAACAGGGGGCGAATGAGCAGTTCTTC
TRBJ1-2 | TRBD1 | TRBV10-3 | NA | CAIYSGQGGVYGYTF | TGTGCCATCTACTCGGGACAGGGGGGGGTCTATGGCTACACCTTC
TRBJ2-3 | TRBD2 | TRBV28 | NA | CASSSAGVADTQYF | TGTGCCAGCAGCTCAGCGGGAGTTGCAGATACGCAGTATTTT